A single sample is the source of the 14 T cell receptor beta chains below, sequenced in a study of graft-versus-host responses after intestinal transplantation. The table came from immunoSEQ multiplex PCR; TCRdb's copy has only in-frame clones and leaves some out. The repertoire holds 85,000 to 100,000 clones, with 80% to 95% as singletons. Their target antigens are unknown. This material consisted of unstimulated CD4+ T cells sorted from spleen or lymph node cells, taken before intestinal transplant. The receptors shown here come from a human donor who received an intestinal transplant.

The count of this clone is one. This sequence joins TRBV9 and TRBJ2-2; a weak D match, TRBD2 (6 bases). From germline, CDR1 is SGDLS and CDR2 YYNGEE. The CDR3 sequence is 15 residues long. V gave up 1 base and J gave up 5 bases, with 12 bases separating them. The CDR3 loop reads CASSVTWGDTGELFF. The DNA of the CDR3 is TGTGCCAGCAGCGTAACTTGGGGGGATACCGGGGAGCTGTTTTTT.

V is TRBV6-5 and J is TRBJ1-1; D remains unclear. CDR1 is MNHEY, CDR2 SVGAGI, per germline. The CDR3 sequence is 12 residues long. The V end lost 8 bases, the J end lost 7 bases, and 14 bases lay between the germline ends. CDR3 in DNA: TGTGCCAGCTTCCGACTGTTCGGTGAAGCTTTCTTT. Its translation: CASFRLFGEAFF.

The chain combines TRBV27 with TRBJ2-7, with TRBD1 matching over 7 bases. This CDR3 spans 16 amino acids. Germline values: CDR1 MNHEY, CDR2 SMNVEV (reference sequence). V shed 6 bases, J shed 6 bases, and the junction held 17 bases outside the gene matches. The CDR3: CASSRTSGQATAEQYF. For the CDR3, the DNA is TGTGCCAGCAGCCGTACCTCCGGACAGGCCACCGCCGAGCAGTACTTC.

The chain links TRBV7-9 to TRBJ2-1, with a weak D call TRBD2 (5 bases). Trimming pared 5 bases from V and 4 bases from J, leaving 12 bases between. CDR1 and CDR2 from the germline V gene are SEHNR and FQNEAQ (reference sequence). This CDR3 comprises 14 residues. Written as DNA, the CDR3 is TGTGCCAGCAGCCGAGGGCCCCTTTACAATGAGCAGTTCTTC. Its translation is CASSRGPLYNEQFF.

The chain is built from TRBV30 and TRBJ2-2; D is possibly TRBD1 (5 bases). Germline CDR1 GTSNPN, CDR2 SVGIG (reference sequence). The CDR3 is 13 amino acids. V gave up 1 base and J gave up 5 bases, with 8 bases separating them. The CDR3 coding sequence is TGTGCCTGGAGTGGACAGCTAACCGGGGAGCTGTTTTTT. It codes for CAWSGQLTGELFF.

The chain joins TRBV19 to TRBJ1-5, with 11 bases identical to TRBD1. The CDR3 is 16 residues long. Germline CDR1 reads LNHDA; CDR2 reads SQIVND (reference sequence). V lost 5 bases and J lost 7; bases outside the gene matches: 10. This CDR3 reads CASSFQGQGAGQPQHF. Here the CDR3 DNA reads TGTGCCAGTAGTTTTCAAGGACAGGGGGCAGGGCAGCCCCAGCATTTT.

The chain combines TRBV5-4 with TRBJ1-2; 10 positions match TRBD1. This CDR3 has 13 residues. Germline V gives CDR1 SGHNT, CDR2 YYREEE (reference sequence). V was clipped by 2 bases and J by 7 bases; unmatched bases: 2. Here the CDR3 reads CASSFRDRGGYTF. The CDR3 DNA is TGTGCCAGCAGCTTCCGGGACAGGGGTGGCTACACCTTC.

This CDR3 reads CASSETRWRTQYF. The CDR3, as DNA: TGCGCCAGCAGTGAAACTCGGTGGAGGACCCAGTACTTC. This rearrangement joins TRBV10-1 to TRBJ2-5, with D unclear. CDR1 WNHNN and CDR2 SYGVQD come from the germline V gene (reference sequence). There are 13 residues in the CDR3. V was trimmed by 3 bases and J by 7 bases, leaving 12 bases between them.

CDR3: CASSRSGTDTDTQYF. DNA for the CDR3: TGTGCCAGCAGCCGTAGCGGGACGGACACAGATACGCAGTATTTT. The V and J genes are TRBV5-6 and TRBJ2-3; 8 bases line up with TRBD2. The CDR3 totals 15 residues. Germline-derived CDR1 and CDR2 are SGHDT and YYEEEE. The trim removed 4 bases at V and 2 bases at J, leaving 6 bases unmatched.

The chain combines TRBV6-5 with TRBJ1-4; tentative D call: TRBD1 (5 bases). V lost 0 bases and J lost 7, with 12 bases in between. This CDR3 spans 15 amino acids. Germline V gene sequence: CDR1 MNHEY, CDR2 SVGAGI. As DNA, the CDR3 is TGTGCCAGCAGTTACTCGCGGGGGGTTAGTGAAAAACTGTTTTTT. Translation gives CASSYSRGVSEKLFF.

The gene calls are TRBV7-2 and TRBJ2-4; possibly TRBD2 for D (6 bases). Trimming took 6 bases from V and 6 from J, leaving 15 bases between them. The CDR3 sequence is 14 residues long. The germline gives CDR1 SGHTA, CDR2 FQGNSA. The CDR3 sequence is CASSLTSWGNIQYF. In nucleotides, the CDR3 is TGTGCCAGCAGTCTAACTAGCTGGGGAAACATTCAGTACTTC.

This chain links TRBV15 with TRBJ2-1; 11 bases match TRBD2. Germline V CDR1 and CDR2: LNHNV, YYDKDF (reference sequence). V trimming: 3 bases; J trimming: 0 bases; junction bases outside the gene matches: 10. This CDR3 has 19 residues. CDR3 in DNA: TGTGCCACCAGCAGTAGACTAGCGGGGCCTCTAAGCTCCTACAATGAGCAGTTCTTC. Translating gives CATSSRLAGPLSSYNEQFF.

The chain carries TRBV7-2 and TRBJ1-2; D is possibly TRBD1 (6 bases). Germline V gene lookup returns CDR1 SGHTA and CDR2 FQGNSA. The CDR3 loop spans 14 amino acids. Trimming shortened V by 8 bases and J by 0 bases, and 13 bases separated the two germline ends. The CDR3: CASGLRGPNYGYTF. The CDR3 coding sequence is TGTGCCAGCGGGCTGCGGGGGCCTAACTATGGCTACACCTTC.

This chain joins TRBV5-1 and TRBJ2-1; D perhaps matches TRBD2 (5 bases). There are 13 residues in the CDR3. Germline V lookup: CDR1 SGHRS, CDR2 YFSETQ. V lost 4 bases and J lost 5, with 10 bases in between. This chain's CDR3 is CASSPISDNEQFF. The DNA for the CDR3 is TGCGCCAGCAGCCCCATTAGCGACAATGAGCAGTTCTTC.